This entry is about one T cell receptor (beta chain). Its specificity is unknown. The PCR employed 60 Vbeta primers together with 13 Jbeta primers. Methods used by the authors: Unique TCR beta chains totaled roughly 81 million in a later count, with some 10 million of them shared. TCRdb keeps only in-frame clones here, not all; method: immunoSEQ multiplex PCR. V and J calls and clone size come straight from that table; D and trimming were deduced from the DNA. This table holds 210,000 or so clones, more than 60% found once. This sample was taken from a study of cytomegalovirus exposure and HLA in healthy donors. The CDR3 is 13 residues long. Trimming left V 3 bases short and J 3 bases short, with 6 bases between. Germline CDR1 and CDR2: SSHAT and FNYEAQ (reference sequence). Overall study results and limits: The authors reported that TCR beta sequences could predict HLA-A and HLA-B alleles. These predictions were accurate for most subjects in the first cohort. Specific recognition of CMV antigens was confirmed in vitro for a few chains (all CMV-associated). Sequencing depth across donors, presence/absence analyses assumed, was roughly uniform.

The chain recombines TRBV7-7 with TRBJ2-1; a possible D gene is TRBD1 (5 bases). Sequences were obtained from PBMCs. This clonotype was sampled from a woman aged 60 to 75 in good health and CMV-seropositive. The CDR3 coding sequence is TGTGCCAGCAGCTTGACAGACTACAATGAGCAGTTCTTC. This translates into CASSLTDYNEQFF.